These 10 T cell receptor beta chains share one sample of origin, sequenced in a study of blood T cell repertoires in COVID-19. TCRdb's copy holds only in-frame clones and misses some; the assay was immunoSEQ multiplex PCR. The profile shows just over 250,000 clones, about 87% of them singletons. The material sequenced was peripheral blood. All receptors come from a woman aged 45-59 years with acute or convalescent COVID-19.

This chain joins TRBV28 and TRBJ2-7; D is unclear. Germline V gene sequence: CDR1 MDHEN, CDR2 SYDVKM. Between the trimmed V and J ends, which lost 4 bases and 1 base, there was a span of 11 bases. This CDR3 spans 14 amino acids. The chain's CDR3 is CASSSPGLSYEQYF. CDR3 bases: TGTGCCAGCAGTTCACCAGGTCTTTCCTACGAGCAGTACTTC.

The rearrangement uses TRBV4-2 and TRBJ2-1, with TRBD2 matching over 9 bases. V shed 0 bases, J shed 3 bases, and the junction held 3 bases outside the gene matches. Germline lookup yields CDR1 LGHNA and CDR2 YNFKEQ. CDR3 length equals 16 residues. The CDR3: CASSQEGTSRYNEQFF. CDR3 nucleotide sequence: TGTGCCAGCAGCCAAGAAGGGACTAGCCGCTACAATGAGCAGTTCTTC.

Turning to this clone: This sample also contains other DNA sequences that code for the same CDR3. The chain joins TRBV30 to TRBJ1-5; the match to TRBD1 covers 9 bases. Germline CDR1 reads GTSNPN; CDR2 reads SVGIG (reference sequence). The CDR3 consists of 13 residues. After removal of 4 bases from V and 6 bases from J, the junction contained 4 bases not matched to a gene. DNA of the CDR3: TGTGCCTGGAAGGGACAGGGAGGTCAGCCCCAGCATTTT. Protein product: CAWKGQGGQPQHF.

The rearrangement uses TRBV12-3 or TRBV12-4 and TRBJ1-1; D not resolved. This CDR3 has 13 residues. Trimming removed 7 bases from V and 0 bases from J, with 9 bases in between. For the CDR3, the DNA is TGTGCCAGCATGCGGGAAATGAACACTGAAGCTTTCTTT. This codes for CASMREMNTEAFF.

V gene TRBV9 combines with J gene TRBJ2-7; TRBD2 agrees at 10 bases. Germline values: CDR1 SGDLS, CDR2 YYNGEE. The CDR3 is made up of 15 amino acids. V shed 2 bases, J shed 2 bases, and the junction held 4 bases outside the gene matches. In DNA form, the CDR3 reads TGTGCCAGCAGCGTCGGACTAGCGGAGACCTACGAGCAGTACTTC. Its translation: CASSVGLAETYEQYF.

The chain joins TRBV11-2 to TRBJ2-7; tentative D call: TRBD2 (6 bases). The CDR3 spans 14 residues. Between the trimmed V and J ends, which lost 5 bases and 3 bases, there was a span of 14 bases. The germline V gene has CDR1 SGHAT and CDR2 FQNNGV. For the CDR3, the DNA is TGTGCCAGCAGCCAGAGTGTGGGGGGCTACGAGCAGTACTTC. The encoded protein is CASSQSVGGYEQYF.

This clone has just a few counts. The gene calls are TRBV28 and TRBJ1-5, with 12 bases that match TRBD1. The V gene end was trimmed by 6 bases and the J gene end by 7 bases; junction bases not matched to a gene: 10. CDR1 is MDHEN and CDR2 is SYDVKM in the germline V gene. The CDR3 runs 16 residues. In nucleotides, the CDR3 is TGTGCCAGCAGCCCCTTGGGACAGGGGGCTTGGCAGCCCCAGCATTTT. It translates to CASSPLGQGAWQPQHF.

The chain links TRBV7-9 to TRBJ2-2; a possible D gene is TRBD2 (6 bases). CDR1 and CDR2 from the germline V gene are SEHNR and FQNEAQ (reference sequence). The CDR3 is made up of 16 amino acids. V lost 5 bases, J lost 0 bases, and 13 bases lay in between. CDR3 in DNA: TGTGCCAGCAGCCGAGGAGCGGGTCCGAACACCGGGGAGCTGTTTTTT. Residues: CASSRGAGPNTGELFF.

The V and J genes are TRBV15 and TRBJ2-3, with 8 bases fitting TRBD1. Germline V gene data show CDR1 as LNHNV and CDR2 as YYDKDF (reference sequence). This CDR3 contains 15 residues. The V segment lost 1 base and the J segment 6 bases; nucleotides outside the gene matches: 6. The CDR3, as DNA: TGTGCCACCAGCAGAGGACAGGGGTCCTCGGATACGCAGTATTTT. It yields the protein CATSRGQGSSDTQYF. Using reference TRBV15 and TRBJ2-3 for the parts outside the CDR3, the full variable domain is DAMVIQNPRYQVTQFGKPVTLSCSQTLNHNVMYWYQQKSSQAPKLLFHYYDKDFNNEADTPDNFQSRRPNTSFCFLDIRSPGLGDTAMYLCATSRGQGSSDTQYFGPGTRLTVL.

The V and J genes are TRBV23-1 and TRBJ1-5; unclear D gene. TRBV23-1 has ORF status, its function being uncertain. V gave up 8 bases and J gave up 0 bases, with 23 bases separating them. CDR3 length: 18 residues. For the CDR3, the DNA is TGCGCCAGCGCCCCCGGGAGGCAAACTCTTTATAGCAATCAGCCCCAGCATTTT. Its protein product is CASAPGRQTLYSNQPQHF.